This TCR beta chain emerged from a study of CD8 T cells in Susac syndrome. Random hexamers were used to reverse transcribe an amount of roughly 0.5 to 1 ug RNA. Across 54 Vbeta and 13 Jbeta, TCR beta CDR3 was amplified with immunoSEQ multiplex PCR. TCRdb called the immunoSEQ multiplex PCR reads again in MiXCR, with one record for every CDR3 protein. Here the sample spans approximately 100,000 distinct CDR3 sequences, 92% being singletons. CDR3 size: 14 residues. V was clipped by 3 bases and J by 4 bases, with 12 bases between them. The germline gives CDR1 KGHSH, CDR2 LQKENI. Sequencing of TCR beta, carried out with a high-throughput approach, was applied to CD8+ and CD4+ T cells from the blood.

Sample: CD4+ T cells from PBMCs. The receptor comes from a human donor in good health. The rearrangement uses TRBV18 and TRBJ2-5, with a tentative D call TRBD1 (5 bases). CDR3 bases: TGTGCCAGCTCACCGACGCGAACAGGAGAGACCCAGTACTTC. This sequence encodes CASSPTRTGETQYF.